The 30 T cell receptor beta chains in this list originate from one sample, sequenced in a study of vaccination effects on CD4 cells after COVID-19. Their antigen targets remain unknown. ViraFEST assay sequencing came after antigen-specific CD4+ T cells were expanded with viral peptide pools. Cells that had been cultured for about 10 days were the source of isolated CD4+ T cells. Recipients of the vaccine had no prior SARS-CoV-2 infection and negative nucleocapsid antibodies. Clones were read by immunoSEQ multiplex PCR, and TCRdb kept only the in-frame ones, dropping some. The sample lists over 25,000 clones, more than 60% occurring once. Sequenced material: CD4+ T cells from PBMCs cultured with SARS-CoV-2 spike peptides, taken before COVID-19 vaccination. Every receptor here comes from a human donor who received a COVID-19 vaccine.

The chain has TRBV27 and TRBJ2-7; TRBD2 might be the D (6 bases). The CDR3 consists of 14 residues. V shed 5 bases and J shed 3 bases, with 14 bases lying between them. Germline V gene sequence: CDR1 MNHEY, CDR2 SMNVEV (reference sequence). The CDR3: CASSRFMGGYEQYF. The CDR3 DNA follows: TGTGCCAGCAGTAGATTTATGGGGGGCTACGAGCAGTACTTC.

This clone was counted a single time. The CDR3 protein is CASSLNQRGRATNEKLFF. The CDR3 DNA reads TGTGCCAGCAGCTTAAATCAGCGAGGGAGGGCAACTAATGAAAAACTGTTTTTT. This chain uses TRBV5-6 with TRBJ1-4; D is unresolved. This CDR3 comprises 18 residues. Germline assignment: CDR1 SGHDT and CDR2 YYEEEE. The V end was cut by 2 bases, the J end by 0 bases, with 17 bases between.

This clone was counted only a few times. J is TRBJ2-1 and V is TRBV19; TRBD2 aligns across 9 bases. Trimming at V came to 8 bases and at J to 7 bases, leaving 24 bases not matched to a gene. Germline V gene data show CDR1 as LNHDA and CDR2 as SQIVND (reference sequence). This CDR3 region has 19 residues. CDR3 nucleotides: TGTGCCAGTGGACGACGGACTAGCGCGCTGGTAAGCAGTTTTAATGAGCAGTTCTTC. The encoded protein is CASGRRTSALVSSFNEQFF. Drawing the rest from reference TRBV19 and TRBJ2-1, the complete variable domain is DGGITQSPKYLFRKEGQNVTLSCEQNLNHDAMYWYRQDPGQGLRLIYYSQIVNDFQKGDIAEGYSVSREKKESFPLTVTSAQKNPTAFYLCASGRRTSALVSSFNEQFFGPGTRLTVL.

The rearrangement joins TRBV6-5 to TRBJ1-1; D remains unclear. CDR3 length equals 13 residues. From germline, CDR1 is MNHEY and CDR2 SVGAGI. Trimming cost V 5 bases and J 1 base, with 8 bases left between them. The CDR3 here is CASSLAGNTEAFF. CDR3 in DNA: TGTGCCAGCAGTCTCGCGGGGAACACTGAAGCTTTCTTT.

The rearrangement joins TRBV3-1 (or the pseudogene TRBV3-2) to TRBJ2-2, with 9 nucleotides matching TRBD1. This CDR3 is built from 17 residues. Trimming took 3 bases from V and 3 from J; bases not matched to a gene: 8. Germline V gene sequence: CDR1 LGHDT, CDR2 YNNKEL (reference sequence). This CDR3 reads CASSHPRTGVDTGELFF. CDR3 coding DNA: TGTGCCAGCAGCCACCCCAGGACAGGGGTCGACACCGGGGAGCTGTTTTTT.

The CDR3 loop is CASSAQGLVQETQYF. CDR3 coding DNA: TGTGCCAGCAGCGCCCAGGGGCTAGTCCAAGAGACCCAGTACTTC. The V gene is TRBV2, the J gene TRBJ2-5; a weak D match, TRBD1 (6 bases). V lost 6 bases and J 1 base, leaving 15 bases between the germline ends. The CDR3 consists of 15 residues. Germline V gene sequence: CDR1 SNHLY, CDR2 FYNNEI. Full variable domain (outside the CDR3, taken from reference TRBV2 and TRBJ2-5): EPEVTQTPSHQVTQMGQEVILRCVPISNHLYFYWYRQILGQKVEFLVSFYNNEISEKSEIFDDQFSVERPDGSNFTLKIRSTKLEDSAMYFCASSAQGLVQETQYFGPGTRLLVL.

The V call is TRBV19, the J call TRBJ2-3, with D hard to call. Germline-derived CDR1 and CDR2 are LNHDA and SQIVND (reference sequence). Trimming stripped 2 bases from V and 5 bases from J, with 11 bases between. This CDR3 is 14 amino acids long. The CDR3 loop is CASSISYFGDTQYF. CDR3 DNA: TGTGCCAGTAGTATAAGCTACTTCGGAGATACGCAGTATTTT.

This clone was seen once. The chain combines TRBV18 with TRBJ1-2, with no clear D. The CDR3 length is 12 residues. Germline V gene sequence: CDR1 KGHSH, CDR2 LQKENI. V was trimmed by 3 bases and J by 6 bases, leaving 8 bases between them. CDR3 region: CASSPNRDGYTF. The CDR3 DNA follows: TGTGCCAGCTCACCCAACAGAGATGGCTACACCTTC. The full variable domain, in which reference TRBV18 and TRBJ1-2 provide the parts outside the CDR3, is NAGVMQNPRHLVRRRGQEARLRCSPMKGHSHVYWYRQLPEEGLKFMVYLQKENIIDESGMPKERFSAEFPKEGPSILRIQQVVRGDSAAYFCASSPNRDGYTFGSGTRLTVV.

This clone was observed once. The chain has TRBV2 and TRBJ1-2, with D hard to call. The germline V gene encodes CDR1 SNHLY and CDR2 FYNNEI. V was pared by 0 bases and J by 3 bases, with 5 bases between. The length of the CDR3 is 13 residues. CDR3 in amino acids: CASSEAQYYGYTF. The CDR3 DNA is TGTGCCAGCAGTGAAGCACAGTACTATGGCTACACCTTC. Complete variable domain (other parts from reference TRBV2 and TRBJ1-2): EPEVTQTPSHQVTQMGQEVILRCVPISNHLYFYWYRQILGQKVEFLVSFYNNEISEKSEIFDDQFSVERPDGSNFTLKIRSTKLEDSAMYFCASSEAQYYGYTFGSGTRLTVV.

J is TRBJ2-1 and V is TRBV4-1; D is ambiguous. The CDR3 extends over 14 amino acids. The ends were cut back, 0 bases at V and 7 bases at J, with 10 bases in the middle. From germline, CDR1 is MGHRA and CDR2 YSYEKL. The CDR3 is CASSQDLVGNEQFF. In DNA form, the CDR3 reads TGCGCCAGCAGCCAAGACCTGGTAGGGAATGAGCAGTTCTTC.

The V gene is TRBV14, the J gene TRBJ2-5; 9 bases match TRBD2. The CDR3 is made up of 15 amino acids. From germline, CDR1 is SGHDN and CDR2 FVKESK. The J segment lost 4 bases and the V segment lost 2 bases, leaving 5 bases of the junction unmatched. CDR3 nucleotide sequence: TGTGCCAGCAGCCAAATAGCGGGAGTGGGAGAGACCCAGTACTTC. It yields the protein CASSQIAGVGETQYF.

Only one count was recorded for this clone. The chain links TRBV6-5 to TRBJ1-1; TRBD1 might be the D (6 bases). The CDR3 contains 13 residues. Looked up from germline, CDR1 is MNHEY and CDR2 is SVGAGI. V gave up 5 bases and J gave up 8 bases, with 15 bases separating them. CDR3 sequence (DNA): TGTGCCAGCAGTCCCCAGTGGGGGACAGAAGCTTTCTTT. Protein: CASSPQWGTEAFF.

The chain couples TRBV5-1 to TRBJ2-3; D ambiguous. V was trimmed by 0 bases and J by 0 bases, leaving 5 bases between them. Germline V lookup: CDR1 SGHRS, CDR2 YFSETQ. The CDR3 extends over 14 amino acids. The CDR3 here is CASSLGGSTDTQYF. The CDR3 DNA reads as TGCGCCAGCAGCTTGGGCGGCAGCACAGATACGCAGTATTTT.

The J gene is TRBJ2-2, the V gene TRBV30, with D hard to call. The V end was cut by 6 bases, the J end by 7 bases, with 18 bases between. Germline CDR1 is GTSNPN and CDR2 is SVGIG (reference sequence). The CDR3 sequence is 14 residues long. CDR3 loop: CACTTVGRYGELFF. The DNA of the CDR3 is TGTGCCTGTACAACAGTGGGTCGGTACGGGGAGCTGTTTTTT.

This chain links TRBV23-1 with TRBJ1-5; possible D gene TRBD1, 5 bases. TRBV23-1 is designated an ORF whose function remains uncertain. Trimming removed 5 bases from V and 7 bases from J, with 18 bases in between. This CDR3 contains 15 residues. CDR3 bases: TGCGCCAGCAGTTACGCGGCAGGGAAGGAGCAGCCCCAGCATTTT. It encodes CASSYAAGKEQPQHF.

The chain carries TRBV7-2 and TRBJ2-7; 8 nucleotides align to TRBD2. CDR3 length: 15 residues. The ends lost 1 base at V and 1 base at J; junction bases unmatched: 3. Per the germline V gene, CDR1 is SGHTA and CDR2 is FQGNSA. The DNA of the CDR3 is TGTGCCAGCAGCTTAGTAGGCGGGGGGTCCTACGAGCAGTACTTC. This codes for CASSLVGGGSYEQYF.

V gene TRBV9 combines with J gene TRBJ1-6; D not certain. V dropped 0 bases and J dropped 0 bases, with 7 bases sitting between them. The CDR3 is made up of 16 amino acids. Germline CDR1 is SGDLS and CDR2 is YYNGEE. CDR3 DNA sequence: TGTGCCAGCAGCGTAGCTCACGCCTCCTATAATTCACCCCTCCACTTT. It encodes CASSVAHASYNSPLHF.

The chain has TRBV7-9 and TRBJ2-3, with TRBD1 matching 8 bases. J lost 6 bases, V lost 2 bases, and 7 bases had no gene match. Germline values: CDR1 SEHNR, CDR2 FQNEAQ (reference sequence). CDR3 length: 15 residues. CDR3 protein: CASSLNSQGADTQYF. CDR3 sequence (DNA): TGTGCCAGCAGCTTAAACTCCCAGGGGGCCGATACGCAGTATTTT.

The DNA of the CDR3 is TGTGCCAGCAGCCTGACGGGGCTAATCTATGGCTACACCTTC. It codes for CASSLTGLIYGYTF. The V and J genes are TRBV5-4 and TRBJ1-2; D possibly corresponds to TRBD1 (5 bases). This CDR3 has 14 residues. V was trimmed by 4 bases and J by 4 bases, leaving 14 bases between them. Germline V gene sequence: CDR1 SGHNT, CDR2 YYREEE (reference sequence).

V and J are TRBV6-2 or TRBV6-3 and TRBJ2-1, with 8 positions matching TRBD1. Germline CDR1 reads MNHEY; CDR2 reads SVGEGT. This CDR3 has 14 amino acids. The J segment lost 11 bases and the V segment lost 1 base, leaving 7 bases of the junction unmatched. CDR3 protein: CASSYWDGDRQQFF. DNA for the CDR3: TGTGCCAGCAGTTACTGGGACGGGGACAGGCAGCAGTTCTTC.

This chain uses TRBV14 with TRBJ1-1; D is unresolved. The germline V and J ends were trimmed by 4 bases and 0 bases, with 6 bases remaining between them. The CDR3 has 13 amino acids. Per the germline V gene, CDR1 is SGHDN and CDR2 is FVKESK. For the CDR3, the DNA is TGTGCCAGCAGCCTCCAGCTGAACACTGAAGCTTTCTTT. This translates into CASSLQLNTEAFF.

The V call is TRBV4-1, the J call TRBJ1-1; no reliable D call. The germline gives CDR1 MGHRA, CDR2 YSYEKL. The V gene lost 3 bases and the J gene lost 0 bases, with 11 bases spanning the gap. This CDR3 region has 15 residues. The CDR3 sequence is CASSHTAGMNTEAFF. For the CDR3, the DNA is TGCGCCAGCAGCCATACAGCGGGTATGAACACTGAAGCTTTCTTT.

The J gene is TRBJ1-1, the V gene TRBV24-1; TRBD1 is a possible D gene (5 bases). There are 22 residues in the CDR3. Trimming left V 1 base short and J 1 base short, with 30 bases between. In germline, CDR1 is KGHDR, CDR2 SFDVKD. CDR3 DNA sequence: TGTGCCACCAGTGATTTAGGCCCGGCGGATTTGGACAAAAAGATCTCGAACACTGAAGCTTTCTTT. This encodes CATSDLGPADLDKKISNTEAFF.

The genes are TRBV6-5 and TRBJ1-1, with TRBD1 matching 8 bases. CDR3 length equals 14 residues. Germline CDR1 and CDR2: MNHEY and SVGAGI. V lost 5 bases to trimming and J lost 4 bases; unmatched junction nucleotides: 6. The CDR3 sequence is CASSLRGQGTEAFF. The CDR3 DNA sequence: TGTGCCAGCAGTCTCAGGGGGCAAGGCACTGAAGCTTTCTTT.

The V and J genes are TRBV18 and TRBJ2-7, with D perhaps matching TRBD1 (5 bases). The CDR3 covers 13 residues. The V gene's germline CDR1 is KGHSH and CDR2 LQKENI. V dropped 2 bases and J dropped 4 bases, with 9 bases sitting between them. In DNA form, the CDR3 reads TGTGCCAGCTCACCATCTCAGGGATACGAGCAGTACTTC. Residues: CASSPSQGYEQYF.

This clone was counted only a few times. This chain connects TRBV4-1 to TRBJ2-2; D possibly corresponds to TRBD2 (5 bases). Trimming shortened V by 1 base and J by 5 bases, and 11 bases separated the two germline ends. Germline CDR1 MGHRA, CDR2 YSYEKL. The CDR3 is 15 amino acids. The CDR3 coding sequence is TGCGCCAGCAGCCAAGGCTGGTGGACTACCGGGGAGCTGTTTTTT. It is translated as CASSQGWWTTGELFF.

Points on this clone: A much larger clone is a single base away; this may be a read error. This chain connects TRBV4-2 to TRBJ1-2, with 7 bases matching TRBD1. Germline V CDR1 and CDR2: LGHNA, YNFKEQ. This CDR3 comprises 13 residues. The V segment lost 5 bases and the J segment 4 bases; nucleotides outside the gene matches: 4. CDR3 nucleotides: TGTGCCAGCAGCTTCCGGGACAGCTATGGCTACACCTTC. Translated: CASSFRDSYGYTF.

The rearrangement links TRBV9 to TRBJ1-3; D gene ambiguous. Per germline, CDR1 SGDLS and CDR2 YYNGEE. The CDR3 is made up of 15 amino acids. Trimming took 4 bases from V and 4 from J, leaving 15 bases between them. CDR3 loop: CASSPRGSKGNTIYF. The CDR3 nucleotides are TGTGCCAGCAGCCCTAGAGGGTCTAAAGGAAACACCATATATTTT. Full variable domain (missing parts from reference TRBV9 and TRBJ1-3): DSGVTQTPKHLITATGQRVTLRCSPRSGDLSVYWYQQSLDQGLQFLIQYYNGEERAKGNILERFSAQQFPDLHSELNLSSLELGDSALYFCASSPRGSKGNTIYFGEGSWLTVV.

The chain is built from TRBV6-5 and TRBJ1-2; D uncertain. CDR1 is MNHEY, CDR2 SVGAGI, per germline. There are 14 residues in the CDR3. The V and J ends lost 6 bases and 2 bases respectively, with 13 bases between them. This CDR3 reads CASREGSGNYGYTF. CDR3 coding DNA: TGTGCCAGCAGGGAGGGATCGGGGAACTATGGCTACACCTTC.

The chain couples TRBV7-6 to TRBJ1-1; D unclear. Trimming shortened V by 5 bases and J by 10 bases, and 26 bases separated the two germline ends. Germline V gives CDR1 SGHVS, CDR2 FNYEAQ. The CDR3 is 16 residues long. The CDR3 DNA reads TGTGCCAGCAGCCCCGGGAGTTTTGCCTCTCGTGGCGGAGCTTTCTTT. Translation: CASSPGSFASRGGAFF.